The clone carrying this T cell receptor beta chain is a singleton in its sample. This sample stems from a study of blood T cell repertoires in COVID-19. The CDR3 contains 16 residues. Germline V gives CDR1 SGHTA, CDR2 FQGNSA. V was pared by 8 bases and J by 1 base, with 18 bases between. The repertoire was sequenced with immunoSEQ multiplex PCR; TCRdb's copy has only in-frame clones and lacks some. The repertoire consists of fewer than 70,000 clones, with about 88% occurring once and the leading ten covering more than 9%. This receptor was identified in a human donor in a cohort sampled during active COVID-19. The material sequenced was peripheral blood. The chain couples TRBV7-2 to TRBJ2-1; TRBD2 is a possible D gene (5 bases). The CDR3: CASGIRAAVSYNEQFF. CDR3 nucleotide sequence: TGTGCCAGCGGAATCCGGGCAGCGGTATCCTACAATGAGCAGTTCTTC.